The 26 T cell receptor beta chains below were found in one sample sequenced in a study of blood T cell repertoires in COVID-19. Using immunoSEQ multiplex PCR, the repertoire was profiled, and TCRdb retains in-frame clones only, with some absent. This table holds 95,000 to 150,000 clones, 77% found once. The sequenced sample was peripheral blood. Every receptor here comes from a human donor in a cohort sampled during active COVID-19.

This clone has just a few counts. The chain has TRBV5-5 and TRBJ2-2; D might be TRBD2 (5 bases). Trimming took off 2 bases at V and 6 bases at J, with 11 bases between the two ends. This CDR3 has 14 amino acids. The germline V gene has CDR1 SGHKS and CDR2 YYEKEE (reference sequence). The chain's CDR3 is CASSFLDSPGELFF. The CDR3 bases are TGTGCCAGCAGCTTCTTGGACTCCCCCGGGGAGCTGTTTTTT. The entire variable domain, with the rest obtained from reference TRBV5-5 and TRBJ2-2, is as follows: DAGVTQSPTHLIKTRGQQVTLRCSPISGHKSVSWYQQVLGQGPQFIFQYYEKEERGRGNFPDRFSARQFPNYSSELNVNALLLGDSALYLCASSFLDSPGELFFGEGSRLTVL.

The chain has TRBV6-1 and TRBJ2-7, with a possible D match to TRBD2 (6 bases). This CDR3 region has 16 residues. CDR1 and CDR2 (germline): MNHNS, SASEGT. Trimming took 1 base from V and 1 from J, leaving 14 bases between them. The CDR3 protein is CASSEEGSGTSYEQYF. The DNA of the CDR3 is TGTGCCAGCAGTGAAGAGGGTAGCGGTACGTCCTACGAGCAGTACTTC.

V gene TRBV7-6 combines with J gene TRBJ1-2, with D perhaps TRBD1 (5 bases). V was clipped by 0 bases and J by 8 bases, with 16 bases between them. Looked up from germline, CDR1 is SGHVS and CDR2 is FNYEAQ. This CDR3 comprises 15 residues. The CDR3 DNA reads TGTGCCAGCAGCTTAGCGATTGGGGGGGATCGCGGCTACACCTTC. Translated, it gives CASSLAIGGDRGYTF. Full variable domain (missing parts from reference TRBV7-6 and TRBJ1-2): GAGVSQSPRYKVTKRGQDVALRCDPISGHVSLYWYRQALGQGPEFLTYFNYEAQQDKSGLPNDRFSAERPEGSISTLTIQRTEQRDSAMYRCASSLAIGGDRGYTFGSGTRLTVV.

The CDR3, as DNA: TGTGCCAGCAGCCATTTGCAGGGCGATAGCAATCAGCCCCAGCATTTT. This encodes CASSHLQGDSNQPQHF. This chain uses TRBV28 with TRBJ1-5; D may be TRBD1 (5 bases). Germline CDR1 reads MDHEN; CDR2 reads SYDVKM. V was shortened by 6 bases and J by 0 bases, with 15 bases between the two germline ends. The CDR3 is 16 amino acids.

The J gene is TRBJ1-5, the V gene TRBV2, with TRBD1 identical over 12 bases. Germline values: CDR1 SNHLY, CDR2 FYNNEI. V lost 7 bases, J lost 9 bases, and 4 bases stayed unmatched. This CDR3 has 13 amino acids. CDR3 residues: CASTGTGGLPQHF. The CDR3 DNA reads as TGTGCCAGCACCGGGACAGGGGGCTTGCCCCAGCATTTT.

This chain joins TRBV6-5 and TRBJ1-1, with 9 nucleotides matching TRBD1. This CDR3 comprises 15 residues. Looked up from germline, CDR1 is MNHEY and CDR2 is SVGAGI. The junction had 5 bases not matched to a gene; V was cut back by 2 bases and J by 4 bases. CDR3 sequence reads: CASSYQDRGVTEAFF. CDR3 in DNA: TGTGCCAGCAGTTACCAGGACAGGGGTGTCACTGAAGCTTTCTTT.

This clone was counted a single time. The V call is TRBV19, the J call TRBJ2-5; TRBD2 matches at 7 bases. The ends lost 3 bases at V and 5 bases at J; junction bases unmatched: 6. The CDR3 runs 14 residues. Germline V gene sequence: CDR1 LNHDA, CDR2 SQIVND (reference sequence). The CDR3 sequence: CASSIGGGMETQYF. The DNA for the CDR3 is TGTGCCAGTAGTATTGGGGGAGGGATGGAGACCCAGTACTTC.

The J gene is TRBJ2-7, the V gene TRBV6-5, with 9 bases identical to TRBD2. V lost 6 bases, J lost 2 bases, and 5 bases stayed unmatched. CDR3 length: 14 amino acids. Germline-derived CDR1 and CDR2 are MNHEY and SVGAGI. For the CDR3, the DNA is TGTGCCAGCAGACTGACTAGCGGACCCTACGAGCAGTACTTC. As protein: CASRLTSGPYEQYF.

The chain carries TRBV7-9 and TRBJ2-7; 9 nucleotides match TRBD2. Trimming took 5 bases from V and 3 from J; bases not matched to a gene: 11. This CDR3 comprises 16 residues. The germline CDR1 and CDR2 sequences are SEHNR and FQNEAQ (reference sequence). CDR3 loop: CASSPLAGIGIYEQYF. The DNA for the CDR3 is TGTGCCAGCAGCCCTCTAGCGGGGATTGGTATCTACGAGCAGTACTTC.

The chain employs TRBV3-1 (or the pseudogene TRBV3-2) and TRBJ2-7, with TRBD1 matching 8 bases. The CDR3 has 14 residues. Germline V CDR1 and CDR2: LGHDT, YNNKEL (reference sequence). With V trimmed by 8 bases and J by 2 bases, 8 bases remained unmatched. The chain's CDR3 is CASRDRRFPYEQYF. The CDR3 nucleotides read TGTGCCAGCCGGGACAGGAGATTTCCCTACGAGCAGTACTTC.

The DNA of the CDR3 is TGTGCCAGCACCCTCCCGTCCCTTCCCCCCTACGAGCAGTACTTC. It codes for CASTLPSLPPYEQYF. This chain uses TRBV7-2 with TRBJ2-7; unclear D gene. V was trimmed by 7 bases and J by 2 bases, leaving 18 bases between them. Germline lookup yields CDR1 SGHTA and CDR2 FQGNSA. This CDR3 is 15 amino acids long.

This clone was recorded a few times. This chain connects TRBV3-1 (or the pseudogene TRBV3-2) to TRBJ1-1, with D possibly being TRBD1 (5 bases). The CDR3 covers 15 residues. The germline gives CDR1 LGHDT, CDR2 YNNKEL (reference sequence). V dropped 1 base and J dropped 1 base, with 10 bases sitting between them. The CDR3 DNA is TGTGCCAGCAGCCAAGTACAGGTGGGGAACACTGAAGCTTTCTTT. Its translation: CASSQVQVGNTEAFF.

The CDR3 sequence: CASIRGGRGDEQFF. CDR3 nucleotide sequence: TGTGCCAGCATCCGTGGCGGGAGGGGCGATGAGCAGTTCTTC. V usage is TRBV2 and J usage is TRBJ2-1; 9 positions agree with TRBD2. Losses at the gene ends were 7 bases for V and 8 bases for J; bases not matched to a gene: 9. The CDR3 is 14 amino acids. Germline values: CDR1 SNHLY, CDR2 FYNNEI. The entire variable domain, with the rest obtained from reference TRBV2 and TRBJ2-1, is as follows: EPEVTQTPSHQVTQMGQEVILRCVPISNHLYFYWYRQILGQKVEFLVSFYNNEISEKSEIFDDQFSVERPDGSNFTLKIRSTKLEDSAMYFCASIRGGRGDEQFFGPGTRLTVL.

The J gene is TRBJ2-7, the V gene TRBV30; D ambiguous. Germline lookup yields CDR1 GTSNPN and CDR2 SVGIG (reference sequence). V lost 3 bases and J 0 bases, leaving 12 bases between the germline ends. This CDR3 contains 14 residues. The CDR3 DNA is TGTGCCTGGAGCAACACACCAGTCTCCTACGAGCAGTACTTC. The encoded protein is CAWSNTPVSYEQYF.

This sequence joins TRBV29-1 and TRBJ2-7; 10 positions agree with TRBD2. The CDR3 contains 12 residues. Trimming took 4 bases from V and 7 from J; bases not matched to a gene: 4. CDR1 and CDR2 from the germline V gene are SQVTM and ANQGSEA. The CDR3 is CSVVAGGREQYF. The CDR3 DNA reads TGCAGCGTTGTAGCGGGAGGTCGAGAGCAGTACTTC.

The V call is TRBV21-1, the J call TRBJ1-3; TRBD1 is taken as the D call from the table, unchecked against the DNA. TRBV21-1 constitutes a pseudogene. The CDR3 sequence is 16 residues long. CDR3 sequence: CASSNRKKSSGNTIYF. The CDR3 bases are TGTGCCAGCAGCAACAGGAAAAAGAGCTCTGGAAACACCATATATTTT.

CDR3 residues: CASSQEGQGRHEQYF. The CDR3 coding sequence is TGCGCCAGCAGCCAAGAGGGACAGGGGCGCCACGAGCAGTACTTC. The chain links TRBV4-1 to TRBJ2-7; 10 bases match TRBD1. Germline V gene data show CDR1 as MGHRA and CDR2 as YSYEKL. The CDR3 totals 15 residues. Trimming cost V 0 bases and J 5 bases; bases outside gene matches: 4.

The chain recombines TRBV2 with TRBJ1-1; 7 positions agree with TRBD1. Germline V gene lookup returns CDR1 SNHLY and CDR2 FYNNEI. J was trimmed by 6 bases and V by 8 bases; bases with no gene match: 12. The CDR3 is 14 amino acids. The CDR3 loop is CASSSLTGTAEAFF. The CDR3 nucleotides read TGTGCCAGCTCCTCCCTGACAGGGACGGCTGAAGCTTTCTTT.

The chain links TRBV3-1 (or the pseudogene TRBV3-2) to TRBJ2-7; TRBD2 aligns across 10 bases. Germline lookup yields CDR1 LGHDT and CDR2 YNNKEL (reference sequence). There are 15 residues in the CDR3. The V segment lost 5 bases and the J segment 1 base; nucleotides outside the gene matches: 5. This chain's CDR3 is CASSELAGASYEQYF. The CDR3 bases are TGTGCCAGCAGCGAGCTAGCGGGAGCGTCCTACGAGCAGTACTTC.

This clone occurred a few times. The chain links TRBV30 to TRBJ1-6; tentatively, D is TRBD1 (6 bases). Germline V gene lookup returns CDR1 GTSNPN and CDR2 SVGIG (reference sequence). The V end was cut by 2 bases, the J end by 6 bases, with 11 bases between. The CDR3 is made up of 14 amino acids. The CDR3 coding sequence is TGTGCCTGGAGTTTACAGGGTGCTAATTCACCCCTCCACTTT. Encoded protein: CAWSLQGANSPLHF.

V and J are TRBV10-1 and TRBJ2-7; 9 nucleotides match TRBD2. Trimming took 6 bases from V and 6 from J; bases not matched to a gene: 9. The length of the CDR3 is 14 residues. Germline values: CDR1 WNHNN, CDR2 SYGVQD (reference sequence). CDR3 nucleotide sequence: TGCGCCAGCAGCACGGGAGCGGGAGGTTCCGAGCAGTACTTC. Translating it yields CASSTGAGGSEQYF.

The gene calls are TRBV7-2 and TRBJ1-2, with TRBD1 matching 7 bases. V gave up 5 bases and J gave up 8 bases; unmatched junction bases: 14. CDR1 is SGHTA and CDR2 is FQGNSA in the germline V gene. The CDR3 sequence is 15 residues long. The CDR3 spells CASSLTGASAGGYTF. The DNA of the CDR3 is TGTGCCAGCAGCCTCACAGGGGCCTCGGCGGGGGGCTACACCTTC.

This chain uses TRBV6-5 with TRBJ2-7, with D possibly being TRBD1 (6 bases). V lost 6 bases and J 2 bases, leaving 11 bases between the germline ends. The germline CDR1 and CDR2 sequences are MNHEY and SVGAGI. The CDR3 length is 13 residues. In DNA form, the CDR3 reads TGTGCCAGCAGGGCACAGGGCCCCTACGAGCAGTACTTC. Translated: CASRAQGPYEQYF.

The sample holds many counts of this clone. The rearrangement links TRBV29-1 to TRBJ1-2; the match to TRBD1 covers 10 bases. V gave up 4 bases and J gave up 7 bases; unmatched junction bases: 6. The CDR3 extends over 13 amino acids. Germline V CDR1 and CDR2: SQVTM, ANQGSEA. The CDR3 bases are TGCAGCGTTGGAGACAGGGGGCGGGGTGGCTACACCTTC. This sequence encodes CSVGDRGRGGYTF.

The chain carries TRBV11-3 and TRBJ1-2; tentatively, D is TRBD1 (6 bases). Germline CDR1 SGHNT, CDR2 YENEEA. V shed 5 bases and J shed 8 bases, with 21 bases lying between them. CDR3 length: 15 amino acids. The CDR3 region is CASSQARGSAVGYTF. The CDR3 DNA follows: TGTGCCAGCAGCCAAGCCAGGGGCTCGGCGGTAGGCTACACCTTC.

The chain joins TRBV7-9 to TRBJ1-2; a weak D match, TRBD1 (5 bases). The CDR3 contains 14 residues. V lost 4 bases and J lost 0, with 9 bases in between. Germline loops: CDR1 SEHNR, CDR2 FQNEAQ (reference sequence). CDR3 DNA sequence: TGTGCCAGCAGCTCGGGGGAGACTAACTATGGCTACACCTTC. It is translated as CASSSGETNYGYTF. Drawing the rest from reference TRBV7-9 and TRBJ1-2, the complete variable domain is DTGVSQNPRHKITKRGQNVTFRCDPISEHNRLYWYRQTLGQGPEFLTYFQNEAQLEKSRLLSDRFSAERPKGSFSTLEIQRTEQGDSAMYLCASSSGETNYGYTFGSGTRLTVV.